A selection of T cell receptor beta chains follows, all from one sample in a study of Graves' ophthalmopathy and Graves' hyperthyroidism. TCRdb analysed the multiplex PCR reads with MiXCR anew, one entry per CDR3 protein. Of about 620,000 distinct CDR3 sequences detected, 22% appear once; the ten largest clones hold approximately 7%. Sequencing was carried out using peripheral blood. The receptors here all came from a woman between 18 and 29 years old with stable Graves' hyperthyroidism. Some clones in this sample may be carry-over from other donors' samples. Each CDR3 is given with its conserved first and last residue. The D gene is left open where the match is weak. Not every row has a clone size; where given, it reads once, few, many or a size class.

size	D	length	V	J	CDR3	DNA
NA	TRBD2	16	TRBV11-2	TRBJ2-7	CASSLTSGGKSYEQYF	TGTGCCAGCAGCCTTACTAGCGGGGGCAAATCCTACGAGCAGTACTTC
many	NA	11	TRBV30	TRBJ1-5	CAWSTGQPQHF	TGTGCCTGGAGTACGGGTCAGCCCCAGCATTTT
many	NA	10	TRBV12-3/TRBV12-4	TRBJ1-1	CASSGQEAFF	TGTGCCAGCAGTGGACAGGAAGCTTTCTTT
many	NA	13	TRBV20-1	TRBJ2-5	CSEQISGGETQYF	TGCAGTGAGCAGATATCCGGAGGCGAGACCCAGTACTTC
few	NA	13	TRBV30	TRBJ1-1	CAWSVGEGTETFF	NA
many	NA	16	TRBV6-2/TRBV6-3	TRBJ1-5	CASRPSGGSQGQPQHF	TGTGCCAGCAGGCCCAGTGGAGGGAGTCAAGGGCAGCCCCAGCATTTT
many	NA	12	TRBV20-1	TRBJ1-1	CSASPGNTEAFF	TGCAGTGCTAGTCCCGGTAACACTGAAGCTTTCTTT
many	NA	15	TRBV6-1	TRBJ1-5	CASSPPGSGRQPQHF	TGTGCCAGCAGTCCCCCAGGAAGTGGTCGTCAGCCCCAGCATTTT
few	NA	13	TRBV15	TRBJ1-1	CATSRDYSSEAFF	TGTGCCACCAGCAGAGATTATAGTTCTGAAGCTTTCTTT
many	TRBD1	13	TRBV6-2/TRBV6-3	TRBJ2-5	CASRNRGLETQYF	TGTGCCAGCAGAAACAGGGGGCTGGAGACCCAGTACTTC
NA	NA	17	TRBV15	TRBJ1-6	CATSIFDLGRALPPLHF	TGTGCCACCAGCATTTTCGACCTAGGCCGAGCATTGCCACCCCTCCACTTT
once	NA	16	TRBV11-3	TRBJ2-7	CASRPLTGFSSYEQYF	TGTGCCAGCAGACCCCTAACAGGGTTCAGCTCCTACGAGCAGTACTTC
many	NA	16	TRBV11-2	TRBJ2-2	CASSKVVGGGTGELFF	TGTGCCAGCAGCAAAGTGGTGGGAGGGGGGACCGGGGAGCTGTTTTTT
once	NA	13	TRBV30	TRBJ2-2	CAWTRTSTGELFF	TGTGCCTGGACCAGGACTTCAACCGGGGAGCTGTTTTTT
NA	NA	16	TRBV27	TRBJ2-2	CASSLMWGAGTGELFF	TGTGCCAGCAGTTTAATGTGGGGGGCCGGGACCGGGGAGCTGTTTTTT
many	NA	15	TRBV10-1	TRBJ1-1	CASSITVGANTEAFF	TGCGCCAGCAGTATCACAGTCGGGGCGAACACTGAAGCTTTCTTT
NA	NA	16	TRBV7-2	TRBJ2-2	CASSWARDINTGELFF	TGTGCCAGCAGCTGGGCGCGAGACATAAACACCGGGGAGCTGTTTTTT
many	TRBD2	15	TRBV5-1	TRBJ2-7	CASSLELAGGNEQYF	TGCGCCAGCAGCTTGGAACTAGCGGGAGGGAACGAGCAGTACTTC
few	NA	17	TRBV4-1	TRBJ2-6	CASSQPVGIPGANVLTF	TGCGCCAGCAGCCAACCGGTCGGGATTCCTGGGGCCAACGTCCTGACTTTC
NA	TRBD2	16	TRBV12-3/TRBV12-4	TRBJ2-7	CASSLVAGRKVYEQYF	TGTGCCAGCAGTTTAGTAGCGGGAAGGAAGGTCTACGAGCAGTACTTC
many	TRBD1	13	TRBV5-1	TRBJ1-1	CASRNTGGTEAFF	TGCGCCAGCAGGAATACAGGGGGCACTGAAGCTTTCTTT
many	TRBD1	14	TRBV6-5	TRBJ2-7	CASSYQRQGHEQYF	TGTGCCAGCAGTTACCAACGACAGGGCCACGAGCAGTACTTC
NA	NA	14	TRBV12-3/TRBV12-4	TRBJ1-6	CASSPGRGDSPLHF	TGTGCCAGCAGCCCCGGACGGGGAGATTCACCCCTCCACTTT
many	TRBD1	14	TRBV19	TRBJ1-1	CASSATGGLFEAFF	TGTGCCAGTAGTGCAACAGGGGGGCTCTTTGAAGCTTTCTTT
many	NA	13	TRBV5-1	TRBJ2-6	CASSWGGQPAQTF	TGCGCCAGCAGCTGGGGGGGACAACCCGCCCAGACTTTC
NA	NA	13	TRBV29-1	TRBJ2-7	CSVEPGYSDEQYF	TGCAGCGTTGAGCCGGGGTATTCGGACGAGCAGTACTTC
NA	TRBD2	15	TRBV2	TRBJ2-5	CASTGTSGAQETQYF	TGTGCCAGCACCGGGACTAGCGGGGCTCAAGAGACCCAGTACTTC
many	NA	13	TRBV7-9	TRBJ2-5	CASSLASGETQYF	TGTGCCAGCAGCTTAGCGTCGGGAGAGACCCAGTACTTC
many	NA	13	TRBV7-9	TRBJ1-1	CASSSTELTEAFF	TGTGCCAGCAGCTCGACAGAACTAACTGAAGCTTTCTTT
many	NA	18	TRBV20-1	TRBJ1-5	CSARGQGAGTLGDQPQHF	TGCAGTGCTAGAGGCCAGGGCGCTGGTACACTTGGCGATCAGCCCCAGCATTTT
once	NA	17	TRBV6-5	TRBJ1-3	CASSYQKVGAAGNTIYF	TGTGCCAGCAGTTACCAGAAGGTGGGGGCCGCTGGAAACACCATATATTTT
many	NA	13	TRBV2	TRBJ2-7	CASSEPETYEQYF	TGTGCCAGCAGTGAGCCGGAAACCTACGAGCAGTACTTC
few	NA	15	TRBV6-1	TRBJ1-2	CASSAPGGRIKGYTF	TGTGCCAGCAGTGCACCCGGGGGACGGATCAAGGGTTACACCTTC
many	TRBD1	15	TRBV12-3/TRBV12-4	TRBJ1-3	CASTLDRVIGNTIYF	TGTGCCAGCACCCTTGACAGGGTGATTGGAAACACCATATATTTT
few	NA	16	TRBV28	TRBJ2-4	CASSHRVIGAKNIKYF	TGTGCCAGCAGTCACAGGGTTATTGGGGCCAAAAACATTAAGTACTTC
many	NA	15	TRBV6-2/TRBV6-3	TRBJ1-1	CASSYGTRLSSEAFF	TGTGCCAGCAGTTACGGTACGCGACTCTCCTCGGAAGCTTTCTTT
many	TRBD1	15	TRBV7-2	TRBJ1-2	CASSFAGQAFDGYTF	TGTGCCAGCAGCTTCGCGGGACAGGCCTTCGATGGCTACACCTTC
many	NA	13	TRBV12-3/TRBV12-4	TRBJ2-7	CASSLGAGREQYF	TGTGCCAGCAGTTTAGGGGCAGGGCGCGAGCAGTACTTC
NA	TRBD1	16	TRBV5-1	TRBJ1-3	CASSHRQGISGNTIYF	TGCGCCAGCAGCCATCGACAGGGAATTTCTGGAAACACCATATATTTT
few	NA	14	TRBV10-3	TRBJ1-3	CAISERTSGNTIYF	TGTGCCATCAGTGAGAGGACCTCTGGAAACACCATATATTTT
many	TRBD1	16	TRBV2	TRBJ2-6	CASSGQGASGANVLTF	TGTGCCAGCAGTGGACAGGGGGCTAGTGGGGCCAACGTCCTGACTTTC
many	TRBD1	14	TRBV14	TRBJ2-7	CASSQVGQGYEQYF	TGTGCCAGCAGCCAAGTGGGACAGGGCTACGAGCAGTACTTC
many	TRBD1	14	TRBV7-9	TRBJ2-7	CASSLAYRTGEQYF	TGTGCCAGCAGCTTAGCGTACAGGACAGGGGAGCAGTACTTC
NA	NA	13	TRBV20-1	TRBJ1-5	CSARRQSNQPQHF	TGCAGTGCTAGAAGACAGAGCAATCAGCCCCAGCATTTT
NA	TRBD1	15	TRBV20-1	TRBJ2-7	CSAREGDRGSYEQYF	TGCAGTGCTAGAGAGGGGGACAGGGGCTCCTACGAGCAGTACTTC